These T cell receptor beta chains were read from a single sample in a study of cytomegalovirus exposure and HLA in healthy donors. The table came from immunoSEQ multiplex PCR; TCRdb's copy has only in-frame clones and leaves some out. The sample shows 150,000 to 200,000 clones, 86% of them seen only once. Sequenced sample: PBMCs. The origin of the receptors is a young woman in good health and CMV-seronegative. CDR3s include the opening cysteine and the closing phenylalanine or tryptophan. The order of the fields is CDR3 length, V gene, CDR3 protein.

len: 15
v_gene: TRBV11-3
CDR3aa: CASSHRSGPTDTQYF

len: 13
v_gene: TRBV10-3
CDR3aa: CALKDSGADTQYF

len: 13
v_gene: TRBV2
CDR3aa: CASSGRADQPQHF

len: 17
v_gene: TRBV7-6
CDR3aa: CASSLSPQGSTNEKLFF

len: 19
v_gene: TRBV7-9
CDR3aa: CASSFGLAGTAPLYNEQFF

len: 18
v_gene: TRBV27
CDR3aa: CASSLASGSSFRAHEQYF

len: 13
v_gene: TRBV4-1
CDR3aa: CASSQESAAEQFF

len: 16
v_gene: TRBV7-8
CDR3aa: CASSFVTGQSNEKLFF

len: 15
v_gene: TRBV9
CDR3aa: CASSVAGQAFYEQYF

len: 13
v_gene: TRBV6-5
CDR3aa: CASSWGGNTEAFF

len: 17
v_gene: TRBV5-6
CDR3aa: CASSLPGWISSGNTIYF

len: 14
v_gene: TRBV5-1
CDR3aa: CASSFAGQGNTIYF

len: 10
v_gene: TRBV12-5
CDR3aa: CASGSTRLYF

len: 12
v_gene: TRBV5-6
CDR3aa: CASSFGNTEAFF

len: 17
v_gene: TRBV4-3
CDR3aa: CASSQDRDSPSTDTQYF

len: 16
v_gene: TRBV9
CDR3aa: CASSTQAGGLAGEQFF

len: 17
v_gene: TRBV4-3
CDR3aa: CASSRYLPGQGTYEQYF

len: 15
v_gene: TRBV4-1
CDR3aa: CASSQVRLGGTEAFF

len: 15
v_gene: TRBV9
CDR3aa: CASSPSTGNTGELFF

len: 11
v_gene: TRBV2
CDR3aa: CASSPRYEQYF

len: 15
v_gene: TRBV4-1
CDR3aa: CASSQSPRSSYEQYF

len: 15
v_gene: TRBV27
CDR3aa: CASSYLAEVDNEQFF

len: 15
v_gene: TRBV5-1
CDR3aa: CASSLEAATLHGQYF

len: 14
v_gene: TRBV2
CDR3aa: CASKVSGGSYEQYF

len: 11
v_gene: TRBV5-1
CDR3aa: CASRAQNEQFF

len: 11
v_gene: TRBV18
CDR3aa: CASHSGDTQYF

len: 13
v_gene: TRBV6-6
CDR3aa: CASSTKSPGGLFF

len: 14
v_gene: TRBV9
CDR3aa: CASSAGTRRNEQFF

len: 18
v_gene: TRBV7-3
CDR3aa: CASSLMGLGTVNTGELFF

len: 18
v_gene: TRBV5-6
CDR3aa: CASSLTEPTGVRREKLFF

len: 19
v_gene: TRBV7-8
CDR3aa: CASSLVVSLGGEGNQPQHF

len: 12
v_gene: TRBV2
CDR3aa: CASSQGVGGYTF

len: 15
v_gene: TRBV7-9
CDR3aa: CASTPARDREHEQYF